Following are 9 T cell receptor beta chains from one sample sequenced in a study of blood T cell repertoires in COVID-19. This table comes from immunoSEQ multiplex PCR, and its TCRdb copy is limited to in-frame clones, with some not included. The sample lists about 490,000 clones, approximately 85% seen once, with approximately 2.9% in the top ten. The sample consisted of peripheral blood. All receptors derive from a human donor in a cohort sampled during active COVID-19.

The rearrangement uses TRBV18 and TRBJ1-2; D gene unclear. Germline V gene sequence: CDR1 KGHSH, CDR2 LQKENI. This CDR3 has 14 residues. V lost 2 bases, J lost 4 bases, and 11 bases lay in between. The DNA for the CDR3 is TGTGCCAGCTCACCAGTAGACGGAGGCTATGGCTACACCTTC. This translates into CASSPVDGGYGYTF.

This chain joins TRBV4-3 and TRBJ2-7, with TRBD2 matching over 13 bases. V dropped 4 bases and J dropped 3; count of bases not matched to a gene: 3. This CDR3 contains 15 residues. Germline V gives CDR1 LGHNA, CDR2 YSLEER. DNA for the CDR3: TGCGCCAGCAGCCGGGGACTAGCGGGATTCTACGAGCAGTACTTC. Translation gives CASSRGLAGFYEQYF.

This chain links TRBV4-2 with TRBJ2-3, with 12 bases that match TRBD2. The CDR3 has 17 residues. The J segment lost 4 bases and the V segment lost 0 bases, leaving 5 bases of the junction unmatched. Germline V lookup: CDR1 LGHNA, CDR2 YNFKEQ. The CDR3 nucleotides read TGTGCCAGCAGCCAAGATCGACTAGCGGGAGTTTCAGATACGCAGTATTTT. Protein product: CASSQDRLAGVSDTQYF.

This clone came up once. The chain joins TRBV11-3 to TRBJ2-3; D ambiguous. This CDR3 is 13 amino acids long. Trimming took 3 bases from V and 0 from J, leaving 4 bases between them. Germline V gene lookup returns CDR1 SGHNT and CDR2 YENEEA. The CDR3 reads CASSFSSTDTQYF. CDR3 coding DNA: TGTGCCAGCAGCTTCTCTAGCACAGATACGCAGTATTTT.

This clone was detected only once. The chain has TRBV2 and TRBJ2-2; D possibly corresponds to TRBD2 (6 bases). Germline CDR1 is SNHLY and CDR2 is FYNNEI. The CDR3 is 15 residues long. The V end lost 6 bases, the J end lost 6 bases, and 17 bases lay between the germline ends. CDR3 in amino acids: CASRERDWGAGELFF. The CDR3 nucleotides are TGTGCCAGCAGAGAAAGGGACTGGGGGGCCGGGGAGCTGTTTTTT. Based on the CDR3 plus reference TRBV2 and TRBJ2-2, the full variable domain is EPEVTQTPSHQVTQMGQEVILRCVPISNHLYFYWYRQILGQKVEFLVSFYNNEISEKSEIFDDQFSVERPDGSNFTLKIRSTKLEDSAMYFCASRERDWGAGELFFGEGSRLTVL.

This chain connects TRBV7-8 to TRBJ2-7; 8 bases agree with TRBD1. Germline values: CDR1 SGHVS, CDR2 FQNEAQ. CDR3 size: 15 residues. The V and J ends lost 0 bases and 3 bases, in that order; junction bases with no gene match: 4. CDR3: CASSLAPQGDYEQYF. The CDR3 DNA reads as TGTGCCAGCAGCTTAGCGCCACAGGGGGACTACGAGCAGTACTTC.

The CDR3 DNA reads as TGCGCCAGCAGCTCAGCCCAGGTAGCCAACGTCCTGACTTTC. Protein product: CASSSAQVANVLTF. V is TRBV5-1 and J is TRBJ2-6; D is uncertain. The ends were cut back, 3 bases at V and 7 bases at J, with 11 bases in the middle. CDR3 length: 14 amino acids. Germline loops: CDR1 SGHRS, CDR2 YFSETQ.

The chain recombines TRBV11-2 with TRBJ2-1; 11 bases fit TRBD2. CDR3 length equals 16 residues. Looked up from germline, CDR1 is SGHAT and CDR2 is FQNNGV. After removal of 2 bases from V and 4 bases from J, the junction contained 4 bases not matched to a gene. CDR3 nucleotide sequence: TGTGCCAGCAGCTTATTGGGACTAGCGGATTACAATGAGCAGTTCTTC. It encodes CASSLLGLADYNEQFF. The full variable domain, with the rest looked up from reference TRBV11-2 and TRBJ2-1, is EAGVAQSPRYKIIEKRQSVAFWCNPISGHATLYWYQQILGQGPKLLIQFQNNGVVDDSQLPKDRFSAERLKGVDSTLKIQPAKLEDSAVYLCASSLLGLADYNEQFFGPGTRLTVL.

The rearrangement links TRBV25-1 to TRBJ1-1, with no clear D. V lost 6 bases and J 9 bases, leaving 17 bases between the germline ends. The CDR3 sequence is 13 residues long. The V gene's germline CDR1 is MGHDK and CDR2 SYGVNS. The CDR3 spells CASSLESGTKAFF. For the CDR3, the DNA is TGTGCCAGCAGCCTAGAAAGTGGTACGAAAGCTTTCTTT.